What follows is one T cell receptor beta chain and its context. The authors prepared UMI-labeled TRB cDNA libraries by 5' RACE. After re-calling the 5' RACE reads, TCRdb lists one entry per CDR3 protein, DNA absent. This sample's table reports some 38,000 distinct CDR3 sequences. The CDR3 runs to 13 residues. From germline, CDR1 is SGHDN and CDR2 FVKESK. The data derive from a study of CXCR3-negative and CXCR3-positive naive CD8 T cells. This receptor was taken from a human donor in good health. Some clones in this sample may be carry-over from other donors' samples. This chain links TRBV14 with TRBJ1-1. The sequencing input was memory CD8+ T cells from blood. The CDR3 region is CASSPQEDPEAFF.